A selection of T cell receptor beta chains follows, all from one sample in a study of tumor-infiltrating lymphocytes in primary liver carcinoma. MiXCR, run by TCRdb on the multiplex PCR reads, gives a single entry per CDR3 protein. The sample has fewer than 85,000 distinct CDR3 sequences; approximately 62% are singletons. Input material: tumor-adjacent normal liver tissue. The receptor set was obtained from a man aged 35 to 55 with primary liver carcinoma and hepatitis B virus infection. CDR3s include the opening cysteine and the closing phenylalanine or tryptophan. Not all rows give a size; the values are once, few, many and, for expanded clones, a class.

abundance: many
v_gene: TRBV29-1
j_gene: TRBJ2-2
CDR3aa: CSVEDRTVAGELFF

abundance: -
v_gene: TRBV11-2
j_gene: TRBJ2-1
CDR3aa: CARSPTSGAGLNSYNEQFF

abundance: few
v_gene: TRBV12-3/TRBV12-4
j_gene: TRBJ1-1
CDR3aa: CASSFDTQGGTEAFF

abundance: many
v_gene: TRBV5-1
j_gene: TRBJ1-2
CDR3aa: CASSSGQYGYTF

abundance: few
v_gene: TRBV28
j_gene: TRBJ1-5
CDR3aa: CASSPPGLSIQPQHF

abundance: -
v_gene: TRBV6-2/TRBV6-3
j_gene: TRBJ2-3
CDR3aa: CASSYARGSTVTQYF

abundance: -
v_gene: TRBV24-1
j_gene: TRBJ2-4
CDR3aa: CATSEDWGAYKNIRYF

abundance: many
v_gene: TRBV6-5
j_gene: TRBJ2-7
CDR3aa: CASSYSLDRYYEQYF

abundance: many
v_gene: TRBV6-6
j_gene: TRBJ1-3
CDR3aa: CASSYSIGSGNTIYF

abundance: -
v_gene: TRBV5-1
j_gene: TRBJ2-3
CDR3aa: CASGLDPTDTQYF

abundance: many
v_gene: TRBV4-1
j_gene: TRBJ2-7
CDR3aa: CASSQETPVDEQYF

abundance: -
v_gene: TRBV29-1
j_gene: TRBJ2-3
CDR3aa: CSVEDGTSRGTDTQYF

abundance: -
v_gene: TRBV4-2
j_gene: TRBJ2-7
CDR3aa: CASSQVGVLDQYF

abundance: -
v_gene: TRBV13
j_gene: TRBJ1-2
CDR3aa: CASSPPTTAGNYGYAF

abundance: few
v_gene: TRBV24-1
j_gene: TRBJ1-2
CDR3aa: CATSDSGRDGYTF

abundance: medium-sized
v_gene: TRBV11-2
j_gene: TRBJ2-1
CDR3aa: CASSWGGSSGEQFF

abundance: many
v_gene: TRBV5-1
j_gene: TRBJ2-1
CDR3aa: CASIRDRTYNEQFF

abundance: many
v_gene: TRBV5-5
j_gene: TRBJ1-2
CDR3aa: CASRVPGPSGYTF

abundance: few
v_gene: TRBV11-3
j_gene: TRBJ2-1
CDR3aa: CAISIYRLASEQFF

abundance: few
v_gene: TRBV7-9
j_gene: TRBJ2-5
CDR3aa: CVSSSPGTSGGYQETQYF

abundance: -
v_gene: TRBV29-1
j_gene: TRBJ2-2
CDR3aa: CSVDGTGELFF

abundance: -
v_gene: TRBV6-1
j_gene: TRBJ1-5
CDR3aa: CASSEISYSNQPHF

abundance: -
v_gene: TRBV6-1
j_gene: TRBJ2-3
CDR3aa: CASNLNGLADLTLENAQYF

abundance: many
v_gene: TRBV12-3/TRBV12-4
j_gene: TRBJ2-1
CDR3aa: CASSFYGRDAEQFF

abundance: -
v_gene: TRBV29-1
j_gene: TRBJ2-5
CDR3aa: CSVRTTGSWAETQYF

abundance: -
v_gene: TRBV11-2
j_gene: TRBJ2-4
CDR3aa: CASSLVLCRAGSYF

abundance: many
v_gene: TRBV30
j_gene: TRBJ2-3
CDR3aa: CAWSPPGVATDTQYF

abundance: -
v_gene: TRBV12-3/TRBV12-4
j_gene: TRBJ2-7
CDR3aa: CASSSRLDYGQYF

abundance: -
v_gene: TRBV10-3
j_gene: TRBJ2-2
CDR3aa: CAIRARDDTGELFF

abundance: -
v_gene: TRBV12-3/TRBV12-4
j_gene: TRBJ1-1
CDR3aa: CASSEGIGDEAFF

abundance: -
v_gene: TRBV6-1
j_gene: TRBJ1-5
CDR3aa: CDSSELGFSDQPQHF